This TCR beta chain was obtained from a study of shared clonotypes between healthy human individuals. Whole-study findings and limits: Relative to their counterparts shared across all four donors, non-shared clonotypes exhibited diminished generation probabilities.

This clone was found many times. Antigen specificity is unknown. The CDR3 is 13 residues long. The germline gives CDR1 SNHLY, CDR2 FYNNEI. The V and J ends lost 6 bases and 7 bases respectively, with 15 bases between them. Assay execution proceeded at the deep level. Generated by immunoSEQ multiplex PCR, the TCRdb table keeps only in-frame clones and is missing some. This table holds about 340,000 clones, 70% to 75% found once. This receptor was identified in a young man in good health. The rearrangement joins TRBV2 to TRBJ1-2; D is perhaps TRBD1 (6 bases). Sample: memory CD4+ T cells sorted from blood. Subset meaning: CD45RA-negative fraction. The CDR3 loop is CASSDTSDSGYTF. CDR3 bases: TGTGCCAGCAGCGATACATCGGACAGTGGCTACACCTTC. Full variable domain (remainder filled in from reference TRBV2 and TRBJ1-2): EPEVTQTPSHQVTQMGQEVILRCVPISNHLYFYWYRQILGQKVEFLVSFYNNEISEKSEIFDDQFSVERPDGSNFTLKIRSTKLEDSAMYFCASSDTSDSGYTFGSGTRLTVV.